Following are 5 T cell receptor beta chains from one sample sequenced in a study of radiation and T cells in renal cell carcinoma. This sample's time point: baseline pretreatment blood. Treatment in this sample: 15 Gy SBRT to primary tumor, nephrectomy 4 weeks later. The repertoire was sequenced with immunoSEQ multiplex PCR; TCRdb's copy has only in-frame clones and lacks some. The sample records 130,000 to 150,000 clones, roughly nine tenths being singletons. The material sequenced was blood, taken from a patient whose treatment included radiotherapy and nephrectomy. The receptors were sampled from a woman aged 65 to 85 with renal cell carcinoma.

This sequence joins TRBV5-1 and TRBJ1-6; D call uncertain. The CDR3 is made up of 15 amino acids. Germline loops: CDR1 SGHRS, CDR2 YFSETQ. The V gene lost 1 base and the J gene lost 5 bases, with 10 bases spanning the gap. CDR3 sequence reads: CASSLQSGDNSPLHF. CDR3 DNA sequence: TGCGCCAGCAGCTTGCAATCGGGTGATAATTCACCCCTCCACTTT. Looking up the rest from reference TRBV5-1 and TRBJ1-6 gives the full variable domain: KAGVTQTPRYLIKTRGQQVTLSCSPISGHRSVSWYQQTPGQGLQFLFEYFSETQRNKGNFPGRFSGRQFSNSRSEMNVSTLELGDSALYLCASSLQSGDNSPLHFGNGTRLTVT.

This chain links TRBV18 with TRBJ2-2, with D uncertain. Germline V gene sequence: CDR1 KGHSH, CDR2 LQKENI. With 3 bases removed from V and 4 bases from J, the gap between germline ends came to 9 bases. The CDR3 spans 14 residues. The CDR3 region has the DNA TGTGCCAGCTCACCGGTTAGGACCACCGGGGAGCTGTTTTTT. Translated: CASSPVRTTGELFF.

About this clone itself: The junction and the germline gene differ at one end; a read error may be behind it. CDR3 coding DNA: TGTGCTAGCAGCGCCCATCGAGGGGAGAACCCAAACTTC. This codes for CASSAHRGENPNF. The chain links TRBV7-7 to TRBJ2-5; possibly TRBD1 or TRBD2 for D (5 bases each). The CDR3 is 13 residues long. Germline V gene lookup returns CDR1 SSHAT and CDR2 FNYEAQ (reference sequence).

This clone was detected once. V usage is TRBV6-6 and J usage is TRBJ2-5; perhaps TRBD1 as D (6 bases). Trimming left V 10 bases short and J 5 bases short, with 14 bases between. The CDR3 is 12 residues long. Germline V CDR1 and CDR2: MNHNY, SVGAGI (reference sequence). DNA of the CDR3: TGTGCCACCACAGGGTACGGGGAGACCCAGTACTTC. It is translated as CATTGYGETQYF.

In DNA, the CDR3 is TGTGCCAGCAGCTTAACGACAGGGGGTTTGGACGAGCAGTACTTC. Protein product: CASSLTTGGLDEQYF. This sequence joins TRBV7-9 and TRBJ2-7; TRBD1 matches at 9 bases. J gave up 5 bases and V 2 bases, and 7 bases lay outside the gene matches. CDR3 length: 15 amino acids. The germline V gene has CDR1 SEHNR and CDR2 FQNEAQ (reference sequence).